This T cell receptor beta chain was identified during a study of blood T cell repertoires in COVID-19. As for the study in general: Some COVID-19 samples were acute and others convalescent; all came from the United States, Italy and Spain. Sample material is recorded as cDNA or gDNA derived from T cells, B-cell-depleted T cells, or PBMCs.

This clone has a single count. Per the original methods: Reference gene primer amplification gave estimated nucleated cell counts. The table came from immunoSEQ multiplex PCR; TCRdb's copy has only in-frame clones and leaves some out. V and J calls and clone size are those listed in that table; D and trimming were worked out from the DNA. This table has approximately 400,000 clones, roughly 80% appearing once. The TCR comes from a human donor with acute or convalescent COVID-19. The donor label of this sample is uncertain. Sequences were obtained from peripheral blood.

This chain's CDR3 is CASSYSQVEGYTF. CDR3 nucleotides: TGTGCCAGCAGTTACTCGCAGGTAGAAGGCTACACCTTC. The chain is built from TRBV6-5 and TRBJ1-2; D not resolved. Germline values: CDR1 MNHEY, CDR2 SVGAGI. CDR3 length equals 13 residues. V was pared by 0 bases and J by 8 bases, with 10 bases between.